Listed below are T cell receptor beta chains from one sample, sequenced in a study of blood T cell repertoires in COVID-19. The method was immunoSEQ multiplex PCR; TCRdb's version includes in-frame clones alone and lacks a portion of them. The top ten hold 3% of the sample, which has 350,000 to 400,000 clones, roughly 90% seen once. Sequencing was done on a sample of peripheral blood. Receptor source: a woman between 25 and 40 years old with COVID-19, enrolled during active disease. The CDR3 runs from the conserved cysteine through the conserved F or W. A D gene is named only where the DNA matches it firmly. Some rows mark clone size as missing; the rest say once, few, many or name a class of expanded clone.

clone size	D gene	J gene	V gene	CDR3 protein	CDR3 DNA
-	TRBD1	TRBJ2-5	TRBV19	CASSGQGATQYF	TGTGCCAGTAGCGGACAGGGGGCGACCCAGTACTTC
-	TRBD1	TRBJ2-1	TRBV24-1	CATSESGGRNEQFF	TGTGCCACCAGTGAGTCAGGGGGCAGGAATGAGCAGTTCTTC
-	TRBD2	TRBJ2-2	TRBV7-2	CASSLTSGTPLELFF	TGTGCCAGCAGCTTGACTAGCGGGACCCCCCTGGAGCTGTTTTTT
-	TRBD2	TRBJ2-7	TRBV10-3	CAISESGTSGGGDEQYF	TGTGCCATCAGTGAGTCCGGGACTAGCGGGGGGGGAGACGAGCAGTACTTC
-	TRBD1	TRBJ2-1	TRBV19	CASSPDRGPYNEQFF	TGTGCCAGTAGTCCGGACAGGGGGCCCTACAATGAGCAGTTCTTC
once	TRBD1	TRBJ1-5	TRBV6-2/TRBV6-3	CASSYSMGTGRGGNQPQHF	TGTGCCAGCAGTTACTCTATGGGGACAGGGCGAGGGGGCAATCAGCCCCAGCATTTT
-	-	TRBJ1-2	TRBV24-1	CATSDPRTGFYNGYTF	TGTGCCACCAGTGATCCCCGAACAGGGTTCTACAATGGCTACACCTTC
-	-	TRBJ2-3	TRBV5-1	CASSASPEDTQYF	TGCGCCAGCAGCGCTAGCCCGGAAGATACGCAGTATTTT
-	TRBD2	TRBJ2-1	TRBV2	CASRGGNRAGGPFSYNEQFF	TGTGCCAGCAGAGGGGGTAATAGGGCGGGAGGCCCCTTCTCCTACAATGAGCAGTTCTTC
-	TRBD1	TRBJ1-2	TRBV6-5	CASSYEGQGIYGYTF	TGTGCCAGCAGTTACGAAGGACAGGGGATCTATGGCTACACCTTC
once	TRBD2	TRBJ2-5	TRBV2	CASTREGTETQYF	TGTGCCAGCACTCGGGAGGGGACGGAGACCCAGTACTTC
-	TRBD2	TRBJ2-3	TRBV29-1	CSVEAAGGRVTDTQYF	TGCAGCGTTGAAGCGGCGGGGGGCCGTGTCACAGATACGCAGTATTTT
-	-	TRBJ1-4	TRBV14	CASSQAGGREKLFF	TGTGCCAGCAGCCAAGCTGGGGGCCGAGAAAAACTGTTTTTT
-	TRBD1	TRBJ1-5	TRBV19	CASSDRDRGPQPQHF	TGTGCCAGTAGTGACCGGGACAGGGGTCCTCAGCCCCAGCATTTT
few	-	TRBJ1-4	TRBV3-1/TRBV3-2	CASSQVRGINEKLFF	TGTGCCAGCAGCCAAGTCAGGGGTATTAATGAAAAACTGTTTTTT
-	TRBD2	TRBJ2-3	TRBV29-1	CSVEGLATTDTQYF	TGCAGCGTTGAGGGACTAGCGACCACAGATACGCAGTATTTT
once	TRBD1	TRBJ1-3	TRBV7-6	CASSLGTGGRSGNTIYF	TGTGCCAGCAGCTTAGGAACAGGGGGCAGATCTGGAAACACCATATATTTT
-	-	TRBJ2-3	TRBV6-6	CASSQSFITGTSTDTQYF	TGTGCCAGCAGTCAGAGCTTTATTACAGGAACTAGCACAGATACGCAGTATTTT
-	TRBD1	TRBJ1-2	TRBV7-2	CASSQTGGGYGYTF	TGTGCCAGCAGCCAAACAGGGGGCGGCTATGGCTACACCTTC
-	-	TRBJ1-1	TRBV4-3	CASSQDGATEAFF	TGCGCCAGCAGCCAAGATGGGGCCACTGAAGCTTTCTTT
-	TRBD2	TRBJ2-3	TRBV7-2	CASSLVGFNGGARDTQYF	TGTGCCAGCAGCTTAGTGGGATTTAACGGGGGGGCCAGGGATACGCAGTATTTT
-	-	TRBJ2-5	TRBV11-3	CASSSSRAGEDPAQETQYF	TGTGCCAGCAGCTCCTCCAGGGCAGGGGAAGATCCAGCTCAAGAGACCCAGTACTTC
once	TRBD1	TRBJ2-7	TRBV7-2	CASSFRTGDEQYF	TGTGCCAGCAGCTTCAGGACAGGGGACGAGCAGTACTTC
-	-	TRBJ1-5	TRBV24-1	CATSRGNQPQHF	TGTGCCACCAGTAGGGGAAATCAGCCCCAGCATTTT
-	TRBD1	TRBJ2-7	TRBV5-8	CASSLLVGQGTYEQYF	TGTGCCAGCAGCTTACTTGTGGGACAGGGGACCTACGAGCAGTACTTC
-	TRBD1	TRBJ1-2	TRBV5-1	CASSPETGLAYGYTF	TGCGCCAGCAGCCCCGAGACAGGGTTGGCCTATGGCTACACCTTC
-	TRBD2	TRBJ2-3	TRBV2	CAGTGGVNTQYF	TGTGCCGGGACGGGGGGGGTAAATACGCAGTATTTT
-	TRBD1	TRBJ1-6	TRBV10-3	CAISPQGEDSPLHF	TGTGCCATCAGCCCGCAGGGGGAGGACTCACCCCTCCACTTT
-	TRBD2	TRBJ2-1	TRBV5-1	CASSLGTSGFNEQFF	TGCGCCAGCAGCTTAGGGACTAGCGGTTTTAATGAGCAGTTCTTC
-	TRBD1	TRBJ2-5	TRBV5-4	CASSLRRQGEETQYF	TGTGCCAGCAGCTTGAGAAGGCAGGGGGAAGAGACCCAGTACTTC
-	TRBD2	TRBJ2-5	TRBV3-1/TRBV3-2	CASSQDIAGDDPSTQYF	TGTGCCAGCAGCCAAGATATAGCGGGAGACGACCCGAGTACCCAGTACTTC
-	-	TRBJ1-6	TRBV5-5	CASSLGRPYPNSPLHF	TGTGCCAGCAGCTTGGGGAGACCCTACCCAAATTCACCCCTCCACTTT
-	TRBD2	TRBJ2-7	TRBV10-2	CASGGEGGSYEQYF	TGCGCCAGCGGTGGGGAGGGAGGGTCCTACGAGCAGTACTTC
-	-	TRBJ2-3	TRBV18	CASSPTSTDTQYF	TGTGCCAGCTCACCGACTAGCACAGATACGCAGTATTTT
-	TRBD1	TRBJ2-7	TRBV7-9	CASSQGAGNSYEQYF	TGTGCCAGCAGCCAGGGGGCAGGGAACTCCTACGAGCAGTACTTC
-	TRBD2	TRBJ2-2	TRBV29-1	CSVVSNTGLVIVFANTGELFF	TGCAGCGTTGTGAGTAATACGGGACTAGTGATCGTGTTCGCGAACACCGGGGAGCTGTTTTTT
few	-	TRBJ1-4	TRBV5-1	CASSSTGEKLFF	TGCGCCAGCAGCTCCACGGGGGAAAAACTGTTTTTT
-	TRBD1	TRBJ2-6	TRBV2	CASSEAGDSSGANVLTF	TGTGCCAGCAGTGAAGCGGGGGACAGTTCTGGGGCCAACGTCCTGACTTTC
-	TRBD2	TRBJ2-7	TRBV13	CASSSGLAGGPSLYEQYF	TGTGCCAGCAGCTCGGGACTAGCGGGGGGGCCCTCTCTCTACGAGCAGTACTTC
few	-	TRBJ2-3	TRBV10-3	CAISGEQGGTDTQYF	TGTGCCATCAGTGGGGAACAGGGTGGCACAGATACGCAGTATTTT
-	-	TRBJ2-7	TRBV14	CASSHPEADYEQYF	TGTGCCAGCAGCCATCCGGAGGCAGACTACGAGCAGTACTTC
-	TRBD1	TRBJ2-4	TRBV7-9	CASRRDRELYF	TGTGCCAGCAGAAGGGACAGGGAACTGTACTTC
-	TRBD2	TRBJ2-3	TRBV15	CATSRDHRGEPSTDTQYF	TGTGCCACCAGCAGAGATCACCGGGGGGAACCTAGCACAGATACGCAGTATTTT